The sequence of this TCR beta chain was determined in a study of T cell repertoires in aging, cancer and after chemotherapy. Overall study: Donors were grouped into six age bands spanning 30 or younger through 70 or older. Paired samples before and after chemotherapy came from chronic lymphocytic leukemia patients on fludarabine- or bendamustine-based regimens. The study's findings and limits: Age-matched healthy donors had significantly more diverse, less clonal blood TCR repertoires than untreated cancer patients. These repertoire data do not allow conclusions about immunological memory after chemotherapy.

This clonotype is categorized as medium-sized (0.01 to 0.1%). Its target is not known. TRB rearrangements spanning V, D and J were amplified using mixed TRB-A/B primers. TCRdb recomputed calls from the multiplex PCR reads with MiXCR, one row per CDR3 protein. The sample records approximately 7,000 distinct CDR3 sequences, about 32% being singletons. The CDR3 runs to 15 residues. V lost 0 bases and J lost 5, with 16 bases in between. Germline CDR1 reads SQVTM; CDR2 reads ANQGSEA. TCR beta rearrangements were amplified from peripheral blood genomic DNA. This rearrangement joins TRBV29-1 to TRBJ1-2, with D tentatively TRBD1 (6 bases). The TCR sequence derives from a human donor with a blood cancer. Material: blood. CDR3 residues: CSVEDTGGPVYGYTF. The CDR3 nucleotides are TGCAGCGTTGAAGATACGGGGGGCCCGGTATATGGCTACACCTTC.